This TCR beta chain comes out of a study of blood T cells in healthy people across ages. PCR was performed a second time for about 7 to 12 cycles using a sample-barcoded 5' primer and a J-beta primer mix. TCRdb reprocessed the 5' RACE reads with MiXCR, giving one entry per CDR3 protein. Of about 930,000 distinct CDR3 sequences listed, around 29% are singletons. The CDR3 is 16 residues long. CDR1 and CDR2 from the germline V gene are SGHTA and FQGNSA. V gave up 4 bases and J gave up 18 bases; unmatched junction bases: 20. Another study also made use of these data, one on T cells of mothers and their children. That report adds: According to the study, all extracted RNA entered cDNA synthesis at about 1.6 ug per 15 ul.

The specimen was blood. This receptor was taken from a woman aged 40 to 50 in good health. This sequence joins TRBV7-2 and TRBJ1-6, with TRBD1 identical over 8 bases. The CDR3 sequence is CASSWTGSSYNSPPHF. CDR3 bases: TGTGCCAGCAGCTGGACAGGGAGCTCCTATAATTCACCACCCCACTTT.